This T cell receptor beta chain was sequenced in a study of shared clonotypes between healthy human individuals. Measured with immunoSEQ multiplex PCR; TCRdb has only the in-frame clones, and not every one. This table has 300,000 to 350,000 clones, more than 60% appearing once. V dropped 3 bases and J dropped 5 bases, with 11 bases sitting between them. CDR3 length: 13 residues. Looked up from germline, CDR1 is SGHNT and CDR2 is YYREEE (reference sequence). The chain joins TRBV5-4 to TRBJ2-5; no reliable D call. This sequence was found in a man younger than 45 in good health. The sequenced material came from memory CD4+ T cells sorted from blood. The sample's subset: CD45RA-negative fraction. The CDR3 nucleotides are TGTGCCAGCAGCTCCCCTACCATCGAGACCCAGTACTTC. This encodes CASSSPTIETQYF.